What follows are 10 T cell receptor beta chains derived from one specimen sequenced in a study of blood T cell repertoires in COVID-19. Assay used: immunoSEQ multiplex PCR; TCRdb lists only in-frame clones, some missing. This table holds under 200,000 clones, more than 65% found once. The specimen sequenced was PBMCs or T cells enriched from blood (not recorded which). These TCRs come from a man between 60 and 75 years old who had recovered from COVID-19.

J is TRBJ2-7 and V is TRBV15; D might be TRBD1 (6 bases). Germline CDR1 LNHNV, CDR2 YYDKDF (reference sequence). The V and J ends lost 0 bases and 3 bases respectively, with 9 bases between them. The CDR3 runs to 14 residues. This CDR3 reads CATSREGDNYEQYF. The CDR3 nucleotides read TGTGCCACCAGCAGAGAGGGGGACAACTACGAGCAGTACTTC. The whole variable domain, filled in from reference TRBV15 and TRBJ2-7, reads DAMVIQNPRYQVTQFGKPVTLSCSQTLNHNVMYWYQQKSSQAPKLLFHYYDKDFNNEADTPDNFQSRRPNTSFCFLDIRSPGLGDTAMYLCATSREGDNYEQYFGPGTRLTVT.

This clone was observed a single time. CDR3 DNA: TGTGCCAGCAGCCAAGGGGACAGAGTTGCTGAAGCTTTCTTT. It encodes CASSQGDRVAEAFF. This chain joins TRBV3-1 (or the pseudogene TRBV3-2) and TRBJ1-1; 7 nucleotides line up with TRBD1. CDR1 and CDR2 (germline): LGHDT, YNNKEL (reference sequence). The CDR3 extends over 14 amino acids. V lost 1 base and J lost 6; bases outside the gene matches: 5.

The V call is TRBV19, the J call TRBJ1-6; 7 bases are shared with TRBD1. This CDR3 is built from 15 residues. CDR1 is LNHDA and CDR2 is SQIVND in the germline V gene (reference sequence). Germline trimming cut 9 bases from V and 6 bases from J; bases unmatched to any gene: 11. CDR3 sequence (DNA): TGTGCCAGCGCACGCCAAGGACAGGTTAATTCACCCCTCCACTTT. Translating it yields CASARQGQVNSPLHF.

The chain joins TRBV28 to TRBJ1-1; perhaps TRBD1 as D (6 bases). Trimming pared 6 bases from V and 7 bases from J, leaving 18 bases between. This CDR3 comprises 14 residues. Germline-derived CDR1 and CDR2 are MDHEN and SYDVKM. CDR3 in amino acids: CASSPPGRGNEAFF. CDR3 in DNA: TGTGCCAGCAGCCCCCCCGGCAGGGGCAATGAAGCTTTCTTT.

V usage is TRBV5-6 and J usage is TRBJ1-3, with D maybe TRBD1 (5 bases). The CDR3 runs to 14 residues. The V gene lost 3 bases and the J gene lost 6 bases, with 13 bases spanning the gap. From germline, CDR1 is SGHDT and CDR2 YYEEEE. CDR3 in amino acids: CASSSPTRVNTIYF. In DNA form, the CDR3 reads TGTGCCAGCAGCTCTCCCACCAGGGTAAACACCATATATTTT.

The chain combines TRBV4-1 with TRBJ2-1; 12 bases agree with TRBD2. The germline gives CDR1 MGHRA, CDR2 YSYEKL. The junction had 1 base not matched to a gene; V was cut back by 4 bases and J by 3 bases. CDR3 size: 15 residues. CDR3: CASSPLAGGYNEQFF. The CDR3 DNA follows: TGCGCCAGCAGCCCACTAGCGGGAGGCTACAATGAGCAGTTCTTC.

The rearrangement uses TRBV7-6 and TRBJ2-7; TRBD1 might be the D (6 bases). Germline loops: CDR1 SGHVS, CDR2 FNYEAQ. The CDR3 contains 16 residues. Between the trimmed V and J ends, which lost 0 bases and 7 bases, there was a span of 19 bases. Here the CDR3 reads CASSLAQGGFPGEQYF. The CDR3 DNA reads as TGTGCCAGCAGCTTAGCGCAAGGGGGTTTCCCGGGGGAGCAGTACTTC.

This chain uses TRBV7-8 with TRBJ1-1; D is undetermined. This CDR3 region has 13 residues. Germline V gene data show CDR1 as SGHVS and CDR2 as FQNEAQ. The V and J ends lost 5 bases and 5 bases respectively, with 12 bases between them. In DNA, the CDR3 is TGTGCCAGCAGCCGAGGACTTGGGACTGAAGCTTTCTTT. Amino acids: CASSRGLGTEAFF.

The CDR3 loop is CASSLGGTGNSPLHF. The DNA of the CDR3 is TGTGCCAGCAGCTTAGGGGGGACAGGCAATTCACCCCTCCACTTT. V usage is TRBV7-9 and J usage is TRBJ1-6; 8 bases match TRBD1. The CDR3 sequence is 15 residues long. From germline, CDR1 is SEHNR and CDR2 FQNEAQ (reference sequence). V was pared by 1 base and J by 7 bases, with 3 bases of the junction left unmatched. Looking up the rest from reference TRBV7-9 and TRBJ1-6 gives the full variable domain: DTGVSQNPRHKITKRGQNVTFRCDPISEHNRLYWYRQTLGQGPEFLTYFQNEAQLEKSRLLSDRFSAERPKGSFSTLEIQRTEQGDSAMYLCASSLGGTGNSPLHFGNGTRLTVT.

Regarding this clone: The sample contains more than one DNA sequence encoding this CDR3. Here the CDR3 reads CASSYRGNTGELFF. Here the CDR3 DNA reads TGTGCCAGTAGTTACAGGGGCAACACCGGGGAGCTGTTTTTT. The chain uses TRBV19 and TRBJ2-2, with 7 bases aligning to TRBD1. Germline trimming cut 5 bases from V and 2 bases from J; bases unmatched to any gene: 2. Germline CDR1 is LNHDA and CDR2 is SQIVND (reference sequence). This CDR3 region has 14 residues.